Listed below are T cell receptor beta chains from one sample, sequenced in a study of cytomegalovirus exposure and HLA in healthy donors. Clones were read by immunoSEQ multiplex PCR, and TCRdb kept only the in-frame ones, dropping some. Its clone listing holds 100,000 to 150,000 clones. Sequencing used PBMCs. The receptors here all came from a woman between 40 and 50 years old in good health and CMV-seropositive. CDR3s include the opening cysteine and the closing phenylalanine or tryptophan. The D gene is left open where the match is weak.

TRBJ2-1,TRBV5-1,TRBD2,CASTFRVLAGAPYNEQFF,TGCGCCAGCACTTTCAGGGTCCTAGCGGGAGCTCCCTACAATGAGCAGTTCTTC
TRBJ1-1,TRBV6-5,.,CASSYHSVREDTEAFF,TGTGCCAGCAGTTACCATTCGGTTAGGGAGGACACTGAAGCTTTCTTT
TRBJ1-5,TRBV21-1,.,CASSIAGANQPQHF,TGTGCCAGCAGCATTGCAGGGGCCAATCAGCCCCAGCATTTT
TRBJ2-1,TRBV10-3,TRBD2,CAISESLAGGSRSYNEQFF,TGTGCCATCAGTGAGAGCCTAGCGGGGGGTTCGCGCTCCTACAATGAGCAGTTCTTC
TRBJ2-7,TRBV10-3,TRBD2,CAISESSGSRDEQYF,TGTGCCATCAGTGAGTCAAGCGGGAGTAGGGACGAGCAGTACTTC
TRBJ1-5,TRBV19,TRBD1,CASRLTGGQPQHF,TGTGCCAGTAGGCTGACAGGGGGTCAGCCCCAGCATTTT
TRBJ2-1,TRBV19,.,CASSRKLGGISYNEQFF,TGTGCCAGTAGTAGAAAGCTGGGGGGAATATCATACAATGAGCAGTTCTTC
TRBJ2-3,TRBV2,.,CASKIRDFLTDTQYF,TGTGCCAGCAAGATCCGGGACTTCCTCACAGATACGCAGTATTTT
TRBJ2-1,TRBV6-4,.,CASSVESSSYNEQFF,TGTGCCAGCAGTGTGGAGTCGAGCTCCTACAATGAGCAGTTCTTC
TRBJ2-7,TRBV7-9,TRBD2,CASSPQRLADHF,TGTGCCAGCAGCCCCCAGAGACTAGCGGATCATTTC
TRBJ1-2,TRBV7-9,.,CASSQPPGYGYTF,TGTGCCAGCAGCCAACCCCCGGGCTATGGCTACACCTTC
TRBJ2-3,TRBV7-9,TRBD2,CASSRAGGLADTQYF,TGTGCCAGCAGCCGCGCGGGAGGGCTCGCAGATACGCAGTATTTT
TRBJ2-6,TRBV15,TRBD1,CATGRDRAGANVLTF,TGTGCCACCGGCAGGGACAGGGCTGGGGCCAACGTCCTGACTTTC
TRBJ2-2,TRBV7-2,.,CASSFPRARGSGELFF,TGTGCCAGCAGCTTCCCCCGCGCGAGAGGAAGTGGGGAGCTGTTTTTT
TRBJ1-1,TRBV5-6,.,CASQLGQGPPKEAFF,TGTGCCAGCCAGCTGGGGCAGGGGCCCCCTAAGGAAGCTTTCTTT
TRBJ2-5,TRBV27,.,CASSLIVGSEETQYF,TGTGCCAGCAGTTTAATTGTCGGTAGCGAGGAGACCCAGTACTTC
TRBJ2-1,TRBV7-9,TRBD1,CASDKVGQGWNEQFF,TGTGCCAGCGACAAGGTTGGACAGGGTTGGAATGAGCAGTTCTTC
TRBJ2-1,TRBV29-1,.,CSSRGGMAGSYNEQFF,TGCAGCTCCCGAGGGGGAATGGCCGGTTCGTACAATGAGCAGTTCTTC
TRBJ2-7,TRBV28,.,CASSSAPPDPREYF,TGTGCCAGCAGTTCTGCCCCCCCCGACCCGAGGGAGTACTTC